This TCR beta chain comes out of a study of cytomegalovirus exposure and HLA in healthy donors. General observations from the study: Rarity held for most TCR sequences, but there were some public TCRs that occurred in many donors. In a later analysis, TCR beta V- and J-gene trimming was associated with a missense DCLRE1C variant. Previously analyzed data showed that most TCR beta V segments were productive at a frequency of about 87% or about 30%. For presence/absence analyses, sequencing depth was assumed to be roughly uniform across donors.

The primer mix had 60 Vbeta and 13 Jbeta primers. Libraries were prepared by immunoSEQ multiplex PCR; TCRdb keeps only in-frame clonotypes and omits some of them. Among 95,000 to 150,000 clones listed, roughly 80% were seen once. To note about this clone: No antigen is known for it. One end of the junction is discordant with germline, which a read error may explain.

Germline V lookup: CDR1 MNHEY, CDR2 SVGAGI. CDR3 length: 14 residues. This receptor was obtained from a middle-aged man in good health and CMV-seronegative. This rearrangement joins TRBV6-5 to TRBJ1-2; 9 bases align to TRBD1. The specimen was PBMCs. In DNA form, the CDR3 reads TGTGCCAGCAGTCGTGGACAGGGGAACTATGGCTACCCCTTC. Amino acid sequence: CASSRGQGNYGYPF.